This T cell receptor beta chain was recovered during a study of T cell changes during pregnancy in multiple sclerosis (dated by TCRdb to the late 2010s). Context from the whole study: The study examined how the T cell repertoire changed over the course of pregnancy in women with multiple sclerosis.

On this clone itself: This receptor's antigen is unknown. No qualities accompany the bases; no much larger clone lies one base away.

Libraries were built with the immunoSEQ multiplex PCR assay. TCRdb took over this immuneACCESS table, retaining in-frame rearrangements with V and J assigned. Such tables are incomplete; in checked studies, under half of the missing clones stem from an unresolved V gene, and the remainder is unexplained. For this sample the table gives tens of thousands of clones, of which 92% were detected only once. Of the sample, roughly 2.3% is held by the ten largest clones. According to the germline V gene, CDR1 reads MNHEY and CDR2 reads SVGAGI. Spanning cysteine to phenylalanine, the CDR3 consists of 15 amino acids. The DNA shown is the 45-base CDR3, in frame from base 1. The junction shows trimming of 3 bases on V and 3 bases on J, and the gene matches do not reach 8 bases of it.

This TCR came from a female donor with multiple sclerosis, enrolled in a pregnancy study. The chain is made from TRBV6-5 and TRBJ2-7; 7 junctional bases match TRBD1. The sequences come from peripheral blood, collected in the first trimester of pregnancy. The CDR3 in this case is CASSYLPGQLYEQYF. The bases are TGTGCCAGCAGTTATCTTCCGGGACAGCTCTACGAGCAGTACTTC.